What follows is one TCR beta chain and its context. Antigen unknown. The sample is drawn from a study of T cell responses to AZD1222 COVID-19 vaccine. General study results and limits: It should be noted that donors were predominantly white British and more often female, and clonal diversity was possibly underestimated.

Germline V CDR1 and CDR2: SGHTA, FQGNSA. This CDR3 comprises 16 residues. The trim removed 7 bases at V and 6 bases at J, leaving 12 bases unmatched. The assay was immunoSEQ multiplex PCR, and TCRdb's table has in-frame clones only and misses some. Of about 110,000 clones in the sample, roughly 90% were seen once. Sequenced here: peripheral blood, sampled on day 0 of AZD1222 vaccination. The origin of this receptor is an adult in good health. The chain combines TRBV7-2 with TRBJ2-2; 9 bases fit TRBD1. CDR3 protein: CASTRYFRQGAGELFF. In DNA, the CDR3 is TGTGCCAGCACCCGTTATTTCCGACAGGGGGCCGGGGAGCTGTTTTTT.